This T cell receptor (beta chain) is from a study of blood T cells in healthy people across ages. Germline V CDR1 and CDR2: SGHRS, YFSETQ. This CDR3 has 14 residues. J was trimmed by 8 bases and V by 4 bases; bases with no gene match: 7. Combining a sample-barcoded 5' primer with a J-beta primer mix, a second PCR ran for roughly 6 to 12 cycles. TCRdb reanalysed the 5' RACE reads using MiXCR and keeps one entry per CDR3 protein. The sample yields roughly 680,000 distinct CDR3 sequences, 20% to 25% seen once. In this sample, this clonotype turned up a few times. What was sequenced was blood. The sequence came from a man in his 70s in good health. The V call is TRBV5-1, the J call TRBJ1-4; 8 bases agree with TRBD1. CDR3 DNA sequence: TGCGCCAGCAGCCCGGACAGGGAAGGCGAAAAACTGTTTTTT. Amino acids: CASSPDREGEKLFF.